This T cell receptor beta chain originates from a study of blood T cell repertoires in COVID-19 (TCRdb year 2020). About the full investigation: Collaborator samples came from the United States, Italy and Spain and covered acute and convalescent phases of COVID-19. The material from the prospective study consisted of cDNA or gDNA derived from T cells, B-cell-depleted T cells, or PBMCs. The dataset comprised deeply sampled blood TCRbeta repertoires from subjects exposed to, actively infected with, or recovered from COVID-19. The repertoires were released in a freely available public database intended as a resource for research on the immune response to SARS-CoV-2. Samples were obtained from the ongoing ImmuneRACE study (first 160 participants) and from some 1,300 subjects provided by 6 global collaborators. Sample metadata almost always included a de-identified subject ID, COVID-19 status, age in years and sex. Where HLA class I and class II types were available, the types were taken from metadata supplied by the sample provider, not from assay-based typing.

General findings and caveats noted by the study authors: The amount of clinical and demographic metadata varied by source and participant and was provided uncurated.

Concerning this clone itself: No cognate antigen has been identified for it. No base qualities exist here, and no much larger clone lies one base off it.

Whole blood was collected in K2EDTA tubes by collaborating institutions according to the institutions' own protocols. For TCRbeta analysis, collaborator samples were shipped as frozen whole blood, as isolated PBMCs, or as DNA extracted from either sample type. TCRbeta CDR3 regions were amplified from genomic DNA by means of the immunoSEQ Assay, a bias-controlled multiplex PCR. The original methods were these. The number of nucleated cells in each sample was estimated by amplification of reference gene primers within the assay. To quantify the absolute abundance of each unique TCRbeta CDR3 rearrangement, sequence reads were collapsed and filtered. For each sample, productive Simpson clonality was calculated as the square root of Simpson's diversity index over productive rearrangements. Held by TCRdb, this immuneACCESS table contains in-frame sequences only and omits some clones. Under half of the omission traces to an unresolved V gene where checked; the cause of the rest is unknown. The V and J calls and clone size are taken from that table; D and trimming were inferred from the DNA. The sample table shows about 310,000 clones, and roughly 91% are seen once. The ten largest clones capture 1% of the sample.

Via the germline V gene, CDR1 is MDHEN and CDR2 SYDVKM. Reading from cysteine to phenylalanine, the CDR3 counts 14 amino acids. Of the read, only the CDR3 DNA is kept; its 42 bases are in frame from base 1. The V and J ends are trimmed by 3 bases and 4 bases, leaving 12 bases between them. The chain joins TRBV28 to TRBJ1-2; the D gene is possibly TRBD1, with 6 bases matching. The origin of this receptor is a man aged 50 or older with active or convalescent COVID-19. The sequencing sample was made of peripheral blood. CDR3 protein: CASSFRTVPYGYTF. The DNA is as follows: TGTGCCAGCAGTTTCCGGACAGTCCCCTATGGCTACACCTTC.